These 30 T cell receptor beta chains were sequenced from one sample in a study of blood T cells in healthy people across ages. A J-beta primer mix and a sample-barcoded 5' primer were used in a second PCR of roughly 6 to 11 cycles. TCRdb re-derived calls from the 5' RACE reads in MiXCR, one entry per CDR3 protein. Of 750,000 to 950,000 distinct CDR3 sequences in the sample, about 27% were seen once. This sample was also put to use in a study of T cells of mothers and their children.

The sample comprised blood. The receptor set was obtained from a woman aged 40 to 49 in good health.

A few counts support this clonotype. The chain couples TRBV12-3 or TRBV12-4 to TRBJ1-6; 7 bases match TRBD1. This CDR3 comprises 16 residues. Trimming removed 5 bases from V and 0 bases from J; junction bases left unmatched: 4. The CDR3 spells CASSATGNSYNSPLHF. The CDR3 DNA sequence: TGTGCCAGCAGTGCGACAGGGAACTCCTATAATTCACCCCTCCACTTT.

This clonotype occurred a few times. A much larger clone is a single base away; this may be a read error. The chain is built from TRBV10-3 and TRBJ2-7; D possibly corresponds to TRBD1 (5 bases). CDR3 length: 13 residues. Germline loops: CDR1 ENHRY, CDR2 SYGVKD. CDR3 sequence: CATSAPTGYEQYF. The CDR3 DNA reads TGTGCCACCAGTGCTCCCACAGGCTACGAGCAGTACTTC.

This rearrangement joins TRBV7-2 to TRBJ2-5; 9 bases fit TRBD1. CDR1 SGHTA and CDR2 FQGNSA come from the germline V gene. This CDR3 has 16 amino acids. V dropped 2 bases and J dropped 5; count of bases not matched to a gene: 9. The CDR3 here is CASSLPPGQGFETQYF. DNA of the CDR3: TGTGCCAGCAGCTTACCCCCGGGACAGGGATTTGAGACCCAGTACTTC. The full variable domain, rest sourced from reference TRBV7-2 and TRBJ2-5, is GAGVSQSPSNKVTEKGKDVELRCDPISGHTALYWYRQSLGQGLEFLIYFQGNSAPDKSGLPSDRFSAERTGGSVSTLTIQRTQQEDSAVYLCASSLPPGQGFETQYFGPGTRLLVL.

Ten or more counts support this clonotype. The rearrangement joins TRBV2 to TRBJ1-1; D is unclear. The CDR3 sequence is 14 residues long. V lost 0 bases to trimming and J lost 7 bases, with 12 bases between them. CDR1 and CDR2 (germline): SNHLY, FYNNEI. CDR3 nucleotides: TGTGCCAGCAGTGAAGCGTTGGCAGCAGGTGAAGCTTTCTTT. Encoded protein: CASSEALAAGEAFF. Full variable domain (remainder filled in from reference TRBV2 and TRBJ1-1): EPEVTQTPSHQVTQMGQEVILRCVPISNHLYFYWYRQILGQKVEFLVSFYNNEISEKSEIFDDQFSVERPDGSNFTLKIRSTKLEDSAMYFCASSEALAAGEAFFGQGTRLTVV.

The sample holds a few counts of this clonotype. The rearrangement links TRBV21-1 to TRBJ2-1; the DNA was not used to check the table's D call, TRBD1. TRBV21-1 is shown as a pseudogene. This CDR3 comprises 14 residues. For the CDR3, the DNA is TGTGCCAGCTTAGTGGGGGCAGGGCACGATGAGCAGTTCTTC. Amino acid sequence: CASLVGAGHDEQFF.

V usage is TRBV9 and J usage is TRBJ1-1; no definite D call. Trimming removed 4 bases at V and 7 bases at J, with 11 bases between. This CDR3 is 12 amino acids long. From germline, CDR1 is SGDLS and CDR2 YYNGEE. CDR3 nucleotides: TGTGCCAGCAGCCCCGGGCTAAATGAAGCTTTCTTT. Its translation is CASSPGLNEAFF.

The chain couples TRBV12-3 or TRBV12-4 to TRBJ1-5; TRBD1 is a possible D gene (5 bases). This CDR3 has 15 amino acids. V was clipped by 3 bases and J by 4 bases, with 13 bases between them. In nucleotides, the CDR3 is TGTGCCAGCAGTTTTGGGACGGAGAAGAATCAGCCCCAGCATTTT. Its translation is CASSFGTEKNQPQHF.

This clonotype appeared many times. This rearrangement joins TRBV4-1 to TRBJ2-7; 7 bases line up with TRBD1. Germline-derived CDR1 and CDR2 are MGHRA and YSYEKL. This CDR3 comprises 15 residues. V lost 3 bases, J lost 2 bases, and 7 bases stayed unmatched. The CDR3 DNA reads as TGCGCCAGCAGCCAGGGACAGTTAACAGCCTACGAGCAGTACTTC. Residues: CASSQGQLTAYEQYF.

Many counts were recorded for this clonotype. This chain uses TRBV10-3 with TRBJ1-2; D remains ambiguous. This CDR3 region has 13 residues. Germline V lookup: CDR1 ENHRY, CDR2 SYGVKD. V was trimmed by 1 base and J by 6 bases, leaving 9 bases between them. Written as DNA, the CDR3 is TGTGCCATCAGTGAGTTGGTAAGGGATGGCTACACCTTC. Its translation is CAISELVRDGYTF.

The sample holds many counts of this clonotype. This chain joins TRBV27 and TRBJ2-5; 7 bases line up with TRBD1. The CDR3 sequence is 14 residues long. CDR1 is MNHEY and CDR2 is SMNVEV in the germline V gene (reference sequence). Trimming took 8 bases from V and 7 from J; bases not matched to a gene: 13. The CDR3 loop is CASGQPGTVMTQYF. As DNA, the CDR3 is TGTGCCAGCGGACAACCCGGGACAGTAATGACCCAGTACTTC.

V and J are TRBV18 and TRBJ2-7, with 7 bases fitting TRBD2. J gave up 2 bases and V 3 bases, and 13 bases lay outside the gene matches. The CDR3 has 17 amino acids. Germline CDR1 reads KGHSH; CDR2 reads LQKENI. The CDR3 DNA sequence: TGTGCCAGCTCACCTCTACCGCTAGCGGAAGTAGCCTACGAGCAGTACTTC. Its translation: CASSPLPLAEVAYEQYF.

The chain is built from TRBV5-1 and TRBJ2-4; 8 nucleotides align to TRBD1. The DNA end is a closer match to TRBJ2-7, so the J assignment may be wrong. CDR3 length equals 16 residues. Germline CDR1 SGHRS, CDR2 YFSETQ. In nucleotides, the CDR3 is TGCGCCAGCAGCTTGAGCTCTACAGGGGGTCCGACCGAGCAGTACTTC. It translates to CASSLSSTGGPTEQYF.

The chain combines TRBV2 with TRBJ2-1; D is perhaps TRBD2 (7 bases). This CDR3 has 16 amino acids. Trimming stripped 2 bases from V and 0 bases from J, with 11 bases between. Germline values: CDR1 SNHLY, CDR2 FYNNEI. The CDR3 region has the DNA TGTGCCAGCAGTGAAACGGGGGGCCCCTCCTACAATGAGCAGTTCTTC. Protein product: CASSETGGPSYNEQFF.

This clonotype has only one observation. The V and J genes are TRBV7-2 and TRBJ2-3; no firm D call. Germline V lookup: CDR1 SGHTA, CDR2 FQGNSA. CDR3 length equals 17 residues. The ends were cut back, 1 base at V and 1 base at J, with 15 bases in the middle. In DNA form, the CDR3 reads TGTGCCAGCAGCTTAGTGGCTGTAAGAAGGGGCACAGATACGCAGTATTTT. It translates to CASSLVAVRRGTDTQYF. Complete variable domain (other parts from reference TRBV7-2 and TRBJ2-3): GAGVSQSPSNKVTEKGKDVELRCDPISGHTALYWYRQSLGQGLEFLIYFQGNSAPDKSGLPSDRFSAERTGGSVSTLTIQRTQQEDSAVYLCASSLVAVRRGTDTQYFGPGTRLTVL.

CDR3 amino acids: CASSQDSTGLREQYF. As DNA, the CDR3 is TGTGCCAGCAGCCAAGATTCGACAGGGCTTCGGGAGCAGTACTTC. The chain recombines TRBV4-2 with TRBJ2-7, with TRBD1 identical over 7 bases. The junction had 9 bases not matched to a gene; V was cut back by 0 bases and J by 7 bases. Germline V CDR1 and CDR2: LGHNA, YNFKEQ. The CDR3 consists of 15 residues.

The gene calls are TRBV20-1 and TRBJ2-7, with TRBD1 matching over 8 bases. The J call could be wrong; TRBJ2-5 is a better fit for the DNA end. CDR1 and CDR2 (germline): DFQATT, SNEGSKA (reference sequence). The CDR3 totals 17 residues. The CDR3 coding sequence is TGCAGTGCTACAAAGGGGACGGACAGGGACGCGATACAGACCCAGTACTTC. Its translation is CSATKGTDRDAIQTQYF.

This clonotype has just a few counts. The chain recombines TRBV4-1 with TRBJ2-2; the match to TRBD2 covers 8 bases. Looked up from germline, CDR1 is MGHRA and CDR2 is YSYEKL. J gave up 6 bases and V 0 bases, and 12 bases lay outside the gene matches. This CDR3 comprises 18 residues. In DNA, the CDR3 is TGCGCCAGCAGCCAAGATCCTGTCCGCGGGGGGTTGTCCGGGGAGCTGTTTTTT. Translating gives CASSQDPVRGGLSGELFF.

The chain recombines TRBV28 with TRBJ2-7, with TRBD1 identical over 7 bases. Unmatched junction bases numbered 5, after V lost 10 bases and J lost 2 bases. The CDR3 is 12 amino acids. Germline CDR1 and CDR2: MDHEN and SYDVKM. The CDR3 coding sequence is TGTGCCAATTGGACAGGTGCCTACGAGCAGTACTTC. Residues: CANWTGAYEQYF.

This clonotype was detected many times. V gene TRBV12-3 or TRBV12-4 combines with J gene TRBJ2-7, with 10 bases fitting TRBD1. The CDR3 consists of 14 residues. Trimming took 6 bases from V and 0 from J; bases not matched to a gene: 2. CDR3 in amino acids: CASRRQGASYEQYF. The DNA for the CDR3 is TGTGCCAGCAGAAGACAGGGGGCCTCCTACGAGCAGTACTTC.

This clonotype was counted at least ten times. The chain joins TRBV20-1 to TRBJ2-7; 12 positions agree with TRBD1. This CDR3 contains 15 residues. Germline-derived CDR1 and CDR2 are DFQATT and SNEGSKA (reference sequence). V dropped 0 bases and J dropped 6; count of bases not matched to a gene: 6. In nucleotides, the CDR3 is TGCAGTGCTAGAGATGGGGACAGGGGGCGTGTCGAGCAGTACTTC. Encoded protein: CSARDGDRGRVEQYF.

About this clonotype: This may come from a read error, since a much larger clone is one base off. The chain combines TRBV20-1 with TRBJ2-7; 9 bases line up with TRBD2. The germline gives CDR1 DFQATT, CDR2 SNEGSKA (reference sequence). J was trimmed by 6 bases and V by 0 bases; bases with no gene match: 9. This CDR3 has 15 residues. CDR3 amino acids: CSARERGGARREQYF. CDR3 DNA sequence: TGCAGTGCTAGAGAACGCGGGGGGGCACGGCGCGAGCAGTACTTC.

The chain is built from TRBV10-3 and TRBJ1-1; no clear D gene. Trimming removed 5 bases from V and 1 base from J, with 8 bases in between. This CDR3 has 13 residues. Germline loops: CDR1 ENHRY, CDR2 SYGVKD. The CDR3 protein is CAISLSENTEAFF. In DNA form, the CDR3 reads TGTGCCATCAGTTTGTCCGAGAACACTGAAGCTTTCTTT.

The chain carries TRBV30 and TRBJ2-7; perhaps TRBD1 as D (5 bases). V lost 3 bases, J lost 1 base, and 19 bases lay in between. In germline, CDR1 is GTSNPN, CDR2 SVGIG (reference sequence). This CDR3 has 16 amino acids. The CDR3 is CAWSDQDSRISYEQYF. In nucleotides, the CDR3 is TGTGCCTGGAGCGATCAAGACAGCAGAATTTCCTACGAGCAGTACTTC.

This clonotype has a count of ten or more. The chain employs TRBV7-2 and TRBJ1-2; 7 bases agree with TRBD1. The V and J ends lost 3 bases and 8 bases, in that order; junction bases with no gene match: 6. CDR1 SGHTA and CDR2 FQGNSA come from the germline V gene. The CDR3 covers 13 residues. The CDR3 sequence is CASSFGQDIGYTF. The DNA for the CDR3 is TGTGCCAGCAGCTTTGGACAGGACATCGGCTACACCTTC. The full variable domain, with the rest looked up from reference TRBV7-2 and TRBJ1-2, is GAGVSQSPSNKVTEKGKDVELRCDPISGHTALYWYRQSLGQGLEFLIYFQGNSAPDKSGLPSDRFSAERTGGSVSTLTIQRTQQEDSAVYLCASSFGQDIGYTFGSGTRLTVV.

The rearrangement joins TRBV20-1 to TRBJ2-5; 7 nucleotides match TRBD2. The J call may be in error: the DNA end matches TRBJ2-7 better. The CDR3 is 16 amino acids. Germline values: CDR1 DFQATT, CDR2 SNEGSKA (reference sequence). Here the CDR3 reads CSARDIQRGLTYEQYF. DNA of the CDR3: TGCAGTGCTAGAGATATCCAGCGGGGACTTACCTACGAGCAGTACTTC.

This clonotype appeared a few times. The genes are TRBV11-2 and TRBJ1-1; D is perhaps TRBD1 (6 bases). V gave up 5 bases and J gave up 0 bases, with 16 bases separating them. Germline CDR1 is SGHAT and CDR2 is FQNNGV. The CDR3 covers 16 residues. The CDR3 region has the DNA TGTGCCAGCAGCGAAGTACTGGACAGCATGAACACTGAAGCTTTCTTT. It is translated as CASSEVLDSMNTEAFF.

This clonotype was counted ten times or more. J is TRBJ2-7 and V is TRBV6-2 or TRBV6-3; D call uncertain. CDR3 length: 12 residues. Germline V CDR1 and CDR2: MNHEY, SVGEGT. V dropped 5 bases and J dropped 4 bases, with 9 bases sitting between them. Here the CDR3 reads CASSLLYYEQYF. CDR3 sequence (DNA): TGTGCCAGCAGTCTCCTTTATTACGAGCAGTACTTC.

This clonotype was recorded a few times. Given a much more abundant clone one base away, this may be a read error. The rearrangement links TRBV4-3 to TRBJ2-5; 7 nucleotides line up with TRBD2. The better agreement between TRBJ2-7 and the DNA end casts doubt on the J call. Germline lookup yields CDR1 LGHNA and CDR2 YSLEER. This CDR3 is built from 18 residues. The CDR3 nucleotides are TGCGCCAGCAGCCAAGGCGAACTCGGTGCGGGGGTCTGCTACGAGCAGTACTTC. The encoded protein is CASSQGELGAGVCYEQYF.

This clonotype has more than one count but fewer than ten. The rearrangement links TRBV4-1 to TRBJ2-7; maybe TRBD2 (7 bases). The V gene lost 8 bases and the J gene lost 4 bases, with 18 bases spanning the gap. CDR1 and CDR2 from the germline V gene are MGHRA and YSYEKL. CDR3 size: 14 residues. CDR3 amino acids: CASSPRGGRYEQYF. Written as DNA, the CDR3 is TGCGCCAGCTCCCCGAGGGGGGGACGATACGAGCAGTACTTC.

In this sample, this clonotype turned up a few times. The rearrangement links TRBV10-3 to TRBJ1-1, with D perhaps TRBD1 (6 bases). The V gene's germline CDR1 is ENHRY and CDR2 SYGVKD. V was clipped by 6 bases and J by 5 bases, with 13 bases between them. The CDR3 has 13 residues. CDR3 coding DNA: TGTGCCATCAGCGATGGGCAGGGGACTGAAGCTTTCTTT. The encoded protein is CAISDGQGTEAFF.